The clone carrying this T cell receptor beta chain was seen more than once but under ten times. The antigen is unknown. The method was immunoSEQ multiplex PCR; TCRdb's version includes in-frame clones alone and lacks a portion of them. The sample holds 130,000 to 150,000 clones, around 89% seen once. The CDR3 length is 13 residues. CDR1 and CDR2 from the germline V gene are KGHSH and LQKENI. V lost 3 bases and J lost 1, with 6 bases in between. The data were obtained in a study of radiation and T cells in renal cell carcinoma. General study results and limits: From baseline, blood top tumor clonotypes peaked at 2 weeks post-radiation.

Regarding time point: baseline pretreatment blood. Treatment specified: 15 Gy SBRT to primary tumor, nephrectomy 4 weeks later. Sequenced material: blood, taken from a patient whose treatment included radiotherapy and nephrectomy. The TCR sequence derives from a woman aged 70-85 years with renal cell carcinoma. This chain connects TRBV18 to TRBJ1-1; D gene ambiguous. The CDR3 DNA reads TGTGCCAGCTCACCTTTCGAGAACACTGAAGCTTTCTTT. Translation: CASSPFENTEAFF.